This record concerns one TCR beta chain sequence. Its specificity is unknown. Assay used: immunoSEQ multiplex PCR; TCRdb lists only in-frame clones, some missing. This sample has more than 140,000 clones; 88% occur once, and the top ten carry more than 3%. These data belong to a study of T cell responses to AZD1222 COVID-19 vaccine. Broader study findings: After two AZD1222 doses, spike-specific TCR breadth and depth rose versus day 0.

The germline CDR1 and CDR2 sequences are LNHDA and SQIVND (reference sequence). CDR3 length: 16 amino acids. J gave up 4 bases and V 7 bases, and 5 bases lay outside the gene matches. The chain uses TRBV19 and TRBJ2-1; 15 positions agree with TRBD2. This receptor was taken from an adult in good health. The starting material was peripheral blood, obtained on day 0 of MenACWY control vaccination. CDR3 DNA sequence: TGTGCCAGTACTCGGGGACTAGCGGGAGGATACAATGAGCAGTTCTTC. Amino acid sequence: CASTRGLAGGYNEQFF.